These 27 T cell receptor beta chains share one sample of origin, sequenced in a study of control samples from healthy donors and cancer patients (dated by TCRdb to 2020 to 2022). The method was the immunoSEQ multiplex PCR assay. TCRdb obtained this table from immuneACCESS and retained in-frame rearrangements with V and J assigned. These tables miss some clones; where compared with another copy, unresolved V genes account for less than half of the shortfall, and the remainder is unexplained. The sample contains 170,000 or so clones, more than 85% of them found a single time. The top ten hold 2% to 2.5% of the sample. Source material: blood. The receptors were sampled from a woman aged 35 to 49 in good health.

J is TRBJ1-5 and V is TRBV18, with TRBD1 matching over 7 bases. The length of the CDR3 is 15 residues. After removal of 3 bases from V and 4 bases from J, the junction contained 6 bases not matched to a gene. Germline V lookup: CDR1 KGHSH, CDR2 LQKENI. In DNA, the CDR3 is TGTGCCAGCTCACCTTTACAGGGGAATAATCAGCCCCAGCATTTT. Protein: CASSPLQGNNQPQHF.

This sequence joins TRBV6-5 and TRBJ2-7; TRBD2 aligns across 9 bases. The CDR3 loop spans 16 amino acids. CDR1 is MNHEY and CDR2 is SVGAGI in the germline V gene. Losses at the gene ends were 0 bases for V and 7 bases for J; bases not matched to a gene: 10. CDR3 bases: TGTGCCAGCAGTTACTCCGGGACTAGCATTGCTGAGGAGCAGTACTTC. Its translation: CASSYSGTSIAEEQYF.

The gene calls are TRBV6-5 and TRBJ1-2; D gene unclear. CDR3 length equals 13 residues. CDR1 and CDR2 (germline): MNHEY, SVGAGI. The ends were cut back, 5 bases at V and 4 bases at J, with 11 bases in the middle. The CDR3 is CASSRQEAYGYTF. CDR3 in DNA: TGTGCCAGCAGTCGCCAGGAGGCCTATGGCTACACCTTC.

The chain couples TRBV3-1 (or the pseudogene TRBV3-2) to TRBJ2-7; 8 bases line up with TRBD1. The CDR3 extends over 17 amino acids. Per germline, CDR1 LGHDT and CDR2 YNNKEL (reference sequence). The V and J ends lost 4 bases and 0 bases, in that order; junction bases with no gene match: 11. The CDR3 region is CASSPPLGTGNSYEQYF. The CDR3 DNA is TGTGCCAGCAGCCCTCCCCTCGGGACAGGTAACTCCTACGAGCAGTACTTC.

As concerns this clone: Additional DNA sequences in this sample encode the identical CDR3. The V call is TRBV5-1, the J call TRBJ2-3, with D perhaps matching TRBD1 (7 bases). The V gene lost 3 bases and the J gene lost 3 bases, with 14 bases spanning the gap. The CDR3 is made up of 15 amino acids. Germline V lookup: CDR1 SGHRS, CDR2 YFSETQ. This CDR3 reads CASSYGGGGTDTQYF. Here the CDR3 DNA reads TGCGCCAGCAGCTACGGAGGGGGCGGGACAGATACGCAGTATTTT. The variable domain in full, with the rest retrieved from reference TRBV5-1 and TRBJ2-3, is KAGVTQTPRYLIKTRGQQVTLSCSPISGHRSVSWYQQTPGQGLQFLFEYFSETQRNKGNFPGRFSGRQFSNSRSEMNVSTLELGDSALYLCASSYGGGGTDTQYFGPGTRLTVL.

The chain couples TRBV5-1 to TRBJ1-1, with a tentative D call TRBD1 (5 bases). The ends were cut back, 6 bases at V and 4 bases at J, with 13 bases in the middle. The germline V gene has CDR1 SGHRS and CDR2 YFSETQ. The CDR3 contains 13 residues. The CDR3 DNA follows: TGCGCCAGCACTCGGATGGGGGGCACTGAAGCTTTCTTT. Its translation is CASTRMGGTEAFF.

The J gene is TRBJ2-7, the V gene TRBV6-5; TRBD2 might be the D (5 bases). This CDR3 contains 13 residues. V was shortened by 0 bases and J by 5 bases, with 8 bases between the two germline ends. Germline CDR1 MNHEY, CDR2 SVGAGI. The CDR3 DNA follows: TGTGCCAGCAGTTACTCGAGGGATCACGAGCAGTACTTC. This codes for CASSYSRDHEQYF.

The chain is built from TRBV27 and TRBJ1-2; TRBD1 matches 11 bases. V dropped 8 bases and J dropped 7; count of bases not matched to a gene: 15. The CDR3 runs to 16 residues. CDR1 is MNHEY, CDR2 SMNVEV, per germline (reference sequence). The CDR3: CASSWTGGVFLSGYTF. The CDR3 region has the DNA TGTGCCAGCTCTTGGACAGGGGGCGTTTTTCTGAGTGGCTACACCTTC.

The chain links TRBV5-1 to TRBJ2-2; D call uncertain. This CDR3 has 12 amino acids. Germline-derived CDR1 and CDR2 are SGHRS and YFSETQ. Deletions cut 4 bases from V and 1 base from J, with 2 bases between. The CDR3 bases are TGCGCCAGCAGCGTGAACACCGGGGAGCTGTTTTTT. Its translation is CASSVNTGELFF.

The chain combines TRBV9 with TRBJ2-2; maybe TRBD1 (6 bases). This CDR3 is 14 amino acids long. Germline CDR1 reads SGDLS; CDR2 reads YYNGEE. V lost 2 bases and J lost 6, with 11 bases in between. The CDR3 here is CASSVPKGAGELFF. The CDR3 bases are TGTGCCAGCAGCGTCCCCAAGGGGGCCGGGGAGCTGTTTTTT.

The V gene is TRBV5-5, the J gene TRBJ2-3, with 8 bases matching TRBD2. The CDR3 is 15 residues long. Germline V gives CDR1 SGHKS, CDR2 YYEKEE (reference sequence). The trim removed 4 bases at V and 2 bases at J, leaving 6 bases unmatched. The CDR3 loop reads CASSPTSGHTDTQYF. As DNA, the CDR3 is TGTGCCAGCAGCCCAACTAGCGGCCACACAGATACGCAGTATTTT.

In the case of this clone: The sample has other DNA sequences that encode this CDR3 too. The genes are TRBV5-1 and TRBJ2-7, with D maybe TRBD1 (7 bases). Germline lookup yields CDR1 SGHRS and CDR2 YFSETQ. Between the trimmed V and J ends, which lost 2 bases and 3 bases, there was a span of 15 bases. The CDR3 runs 15 residues. The CDR3: CASSLNRGGSYEQYF. Here the CDR3 DNA reads TGCGCCAGCAGCTTAAACAGGGGAGGAAGCTACGAGCAGTACTTC. Supplemented by reference TRBV5-1 and TRBJ2-7, the full variable domain reads KAGVTQTPRYLIKTRGQQVTLSCSPISGHRSVSWYQQTPGQGLQFLFEYFSETQRNKGNFPGRFSGRQFSNSRSEMNVSTLELGDSALYLCASSLNRGGSYEQYFGPGTRLTVT.

The chain joins TRBV5-4 to TRBJ2-7, with a possible D match to TRBD1 (6 bases). The V end was cut by 4 bases, the J end by 2 bases, with 16 bases between. Germline V gives CDR1 SGHNT, CDR2 YYREEE (reference sequence). The CDR3 has 15 residues. CDR3 region: CASSDPGTFPYEQYF. CDR3 DNA sequence: TGTGCCAGCAGCGACCCCGGGACATTTCCCTACGAGCAGTACTTC.

This chain uses TRBV10-2 with TRBJ1-4; D not certain. V lost 3 bases and J 9 bases, leaving 8 bases between the germline ends. The CDR3 consists of 12 residues. In germline, CDR1 is WSHSY, CDR2 SAAADI. The CDR3 sequence is CASSEGGKKLFF. The CDR3 bases are TGCGCCAGCAGTGAAGGTGGGAAAAAACTGTTTTTT.

J is TRBJ1-4 and V is TRBV4-1, with 9 bases matching TRBD1. The CDR3 is 14 residues long. Germline V gene lookup returns CDR1 MGHRA and CDR2 YSYEKL. J gave up 7 bases and V 4 bases, and 4 bases lay outside the gene matches. The CDR3 DNA sequence: TGCGCCAGCAGCCCGACAGGGGGTTCTGAAAAACTGTTTTTT. Amino acids: CASSPTGGSEKLFF.

This chain connects TRBV7-9 to TRBJ2-3, with D possibly matching TRBD1 (5 bases). Between the trimmed V and J ends, which lost 5 bases and 6 bases, there was a span of 12 bases. The CDR3 totals 13 residues. Germline lookup yields CDR1 SEHNR and CDR2 FQNEAQ (reference sequence). CDR3 sequence: CASSPENRDTQYF. The CDR3 coding sequence is TGTGCCAGCAGCCCGGAAAACAGGGATACGCAGTATTTT.

The V call is TRBV5-4, the J call TRBJ2-7; TRBD1 or TRBD2 may be the D gene (5 bases each). V lost 0 bases, J lost 3 bases, and 7 bases lay in between. The CDR3 totals 13 residues. The germline gives CDR1 SGHNT, CDR2 YYREEE (reference sequence). In DNA form, the CDR3 reads TGTGCCAGCAGCTTGGGGGGGTTCTACGAGCAGTACTTC. This codes for CASSLGGFYEQYF.

The V gene is TRBV2, the J gene TRBJ2-5; 12 bases agree with TRBD2. The V and J ends lost 6 bases and 3 bases, in that order; junction bases with no gene match: 8. The CDR3 sequence is 16 residues long. Germline V lookup: CDR1 SNHLY, CDR2 FYNNEI. In nucleotides, the CDR3 is TGTGCCAGCAGCGTCCCTAGCGGGGGGGCGGAAGAGACCCAGTACTTC. Protein: CASSVPSGGAEETQYF.

The gene calls are TRBV11-2 and TRBJ1-2, with 8 bases matching TRBD1. Germline V lookup: CDR1 SGHAT, CDR2 FQNNGV. After removal of 4 bases from V and 5 bases from J, the junction contained 21 bases not matched to a gene. The CDR3 totals 19 residues. CDR3: CASSSVRLTDRGMEYGYTF. Written as DNA, the CDR3 is TGTGCCAGCAGCTCCGTACGATTAACCGACAGGGGCATGGAGTATGGCTACACCTTC.

The chain has TRBV2 and TRBJ1-1, with D possibly TRBD1 on 5 matching bases. Per the germline V gene, CDR1 is SNHLY and CDR2 is FYNNEI. CDR3 length equals 14 residues. V lost 6 bases and J lost 6, with 17 bases in between. CDR3 coding DNA: TGTGCCAGCAGGGTAAGGTCAACGACAGCTGAAGCTTTCTTT. Encoded protein: CASRVRSTTAEAFF.

The chain combines TRBV7-6 with TRBJ2-3; D is unresolved. The CDR3 spans 13 residues. The germline gives CDR1 SGHVS, CDR2 FNYEAQ. The germline V and J ends were trimmed by 3 bases and 4 bases, with 8 bases remaining between them. The CDR3 DNA sequence: TGTGCCAGCAGCTTGAAGGTGGCAGATACGCAGTATTTT. Its translation: CASSLKVADTQYF.

The CDR3 DNA reads as TGTGCCACCAGCAGAGGAACCGGAACCGGCAACTATGGCTACACCTTC. Translated, it gives CATSRGTGTGNYGYTF. The V and J genes are TRBV15 and TRBJ1-2; no reliable D call. There are 16 residues in the CDR3. The germline gives CDR1 LNHNV, CDR2 YYDKDF (reference sequence). Trimming removed 1 base at V and 2 bases at J, with 14 bases between.

The chain has TRBV24-1 and TRBJ1-5, with a possible D match to TRBD1 (5 bases). The CDR3 spans 13 residues. V gave up 5 bases and J gave up 4 bases, with 8 bases separating them. Germline V CDR1 and CDR2: KGHDR, SFDVKD. CDR3 in amino acids: CATSVQGNQPQHF. DNA for the CDR3: TGTGCCACCAGTGTCCAGGGAAATCAGCCCCAGCATTTT.

This sequence joins TRBV7-3 and TRBJ1-1; 7 bases line up with TRBD1. CDR1 is SGHTA, CDR2 FQGTGA, per germline. CDR3 length: 14 residues. With V trimmed by 5 bases and J by 1 base, 4 bases remained unmatched. The CDR3 bases are TGTGCCAGCAGCCGACAGGGCCAGAACACTGAAGCTTTCTTT. Translated, it gives CASSRQGQNTEAFF.

The chain has TRBV6-6 and TRBJ2-1, with D unresolved. The CDR3 contains 16 residues. CDR1 MNHNY and CDR2 SVGAGI come from the germline V gene (reference sequence). V gave up 4 bases and J gave up 8 bases, with 21 bases separating them. CDR3 region: CASSSADPGRSDEQFF. The DNA of the CDR3 is TGTGCCAGCAGTTCCGCGGACCCCGGTAGATCGGATGAGCAGTTCTTC.

This chain links TRBV20-1 with TRBJ2-5, with TRBD2 matching over 9 bases. J was trimmed by 5 bases and V by 3 bases; bases with no gene match: 7. In germline, CDR1 is DFQATT, CDR2 SNEGSKA (reference sequence). This CDR3 has 14 amino acids. This chain's CDR3 is CSASSGGRSETQYF. CDR3 bases: TGCAGTGCTAGTAGCGGGGGAAGGTCGGAGACCCAGTACTTC.

This rearrangement joins TRBV18 to TRBJ1-2; D is undetermined. V shed 0 bases and J shed 3 bases, with 8 bases lying between them. CDR3 length equals 14 residues. Germline values: CDR1 KGHSH, CDR2 LQKENI. In DNA form, the CDR3 reads TGTGCCAGCTCACCACCGGGCAGCGACTATGGCTACACCTTC. Translation gives CASSPPGSDYGYTF.